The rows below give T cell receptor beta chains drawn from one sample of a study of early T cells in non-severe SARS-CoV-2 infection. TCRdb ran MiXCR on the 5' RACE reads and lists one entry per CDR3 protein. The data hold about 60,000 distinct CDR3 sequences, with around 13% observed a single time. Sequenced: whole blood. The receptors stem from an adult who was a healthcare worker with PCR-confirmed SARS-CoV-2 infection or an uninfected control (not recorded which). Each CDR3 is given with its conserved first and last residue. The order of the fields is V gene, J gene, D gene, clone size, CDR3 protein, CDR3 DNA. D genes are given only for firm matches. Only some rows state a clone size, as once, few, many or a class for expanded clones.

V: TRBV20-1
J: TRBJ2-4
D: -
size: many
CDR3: CSAYYLPGTDLAKNIQYF
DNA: TGCAGTGCTTATTACTTGCCCGGGACGGATCTAGCCAAAAACATTCAGTACTTC

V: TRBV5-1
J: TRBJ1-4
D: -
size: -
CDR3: CASSLGTSNEKLFF
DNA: TGCGCCAGCAGCTTGGGGACCTCTAATGAAAAACTGTTTTTT

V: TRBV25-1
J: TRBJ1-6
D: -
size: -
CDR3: CAIAGDADSPLHF
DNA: TGTGCCATCGCCGGGGACGCGGATTCACCCCTCCACTTT

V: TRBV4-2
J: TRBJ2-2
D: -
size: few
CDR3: CASSPAVWGSGELFF
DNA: TGTGCCAGCAGCCCGGCGGTGTGGGGCTCCGGGGAGCTGTTTTTT

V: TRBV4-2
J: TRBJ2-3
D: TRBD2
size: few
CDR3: CASRQALAGPTDTQYF
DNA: TGTGCCAGCAGACAAGCCCTAGCGGGGCCCACAGATACGCAGTATTTT

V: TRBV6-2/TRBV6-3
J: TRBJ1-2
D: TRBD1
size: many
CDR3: CASRTGGANYGYTF
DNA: TGTGCCAGCAGAACAGGGGGTGCGAACTATGGCTACACCTTC

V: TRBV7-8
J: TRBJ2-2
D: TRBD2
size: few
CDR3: CASSLALAGEYTGELFF
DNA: TGTGCCAGCAGCTTAGCCCTAGCGGGGGAATACACCGGGGAGCTGTTTTTT

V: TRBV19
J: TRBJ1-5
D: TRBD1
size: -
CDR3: CASRQGAGSNQPQHF
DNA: TGTGCCAGTAGACAGGGGGCAGGTAGCAATCAGCCCCAGCATTTT

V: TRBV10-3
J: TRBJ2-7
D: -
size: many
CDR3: CAIARQGQSYEQYF
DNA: TGTGCCATCGCAAGACAAGGGCAGTCGTATGAGCAGTACTTC

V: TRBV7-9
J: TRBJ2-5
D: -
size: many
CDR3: CASSPRGVLQETQYF
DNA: TGTGCCAGCAGCCCCCGTGGGGTTCTCCAAGAGACCCAGTACTTC

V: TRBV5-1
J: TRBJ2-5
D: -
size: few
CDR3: CASSLAFETQYF
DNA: TGCGCCAGCAGCTTGGCCTTCGAGACCCAGTACTTC

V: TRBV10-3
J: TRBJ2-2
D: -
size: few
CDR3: CAISDPRQDTGELFF
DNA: TGTGCCATCAGTGACCCCAGACAAGACACCGGGGAGCTGTTTTTT

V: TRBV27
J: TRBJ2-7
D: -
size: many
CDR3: CASTWDDYEQYF
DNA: TGTGCCAGCACCTGGGATGACTACGAGCAGTACTTC

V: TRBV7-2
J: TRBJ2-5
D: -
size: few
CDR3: CASSSPGYQETQYF
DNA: TGTGCCAGCAGCTCCCCGGGCTACCAAGAGACCCAGTACTTC

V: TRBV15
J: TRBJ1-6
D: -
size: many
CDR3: CATSRTRTPLHF
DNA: TGTGCCACCAGCAGAACCCGGACACCCCTCCACTTT

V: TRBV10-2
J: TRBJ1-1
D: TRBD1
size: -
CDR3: CASSEPRDRTLEAFF
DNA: TGCGCCAGCAGTGAGCCTCGGGACAGGACACTTGAAGCTTTCTTT

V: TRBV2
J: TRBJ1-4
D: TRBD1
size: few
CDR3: CASRGQGIVRLFF
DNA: TGTGCCAGCCGAGGACAGGGCATCGTGCGACTGTTTTTT

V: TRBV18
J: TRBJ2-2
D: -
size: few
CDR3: CASSPREAGELFF
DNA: TGTGCCAGCTCACCACGGGAGGCCGGGGAGCTGTTTTTT

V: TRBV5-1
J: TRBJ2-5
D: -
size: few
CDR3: CASSPRDPETQYF
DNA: TGCGCCAGCAGCCCCCGGGACCCGGAGACCCAGTACTTC

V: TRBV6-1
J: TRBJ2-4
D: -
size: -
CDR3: CASSEDPHGDIQYF
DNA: TGTGCCAGCAGTGAGGACCCTCACGGGGACATTCAGTACTTC

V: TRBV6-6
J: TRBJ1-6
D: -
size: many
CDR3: CASSPPQANSPLHF
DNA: TGTGCCAGCAGTCCCCCCCAGGCCAATTCACCCCTCCACTTT

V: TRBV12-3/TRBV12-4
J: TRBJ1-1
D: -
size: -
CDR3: CASTPRRSNTEAFF
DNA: TGTGCCAGCACCCCCAGGAGGTCGAACACTGAAGCTTTCTTT

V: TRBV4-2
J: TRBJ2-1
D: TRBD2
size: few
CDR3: CASSHSGTTSYNEQFF
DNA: TGTGCCAGCAGCCACTCCGGGACTACTTCTTACAATGAGCAGTTCTTC

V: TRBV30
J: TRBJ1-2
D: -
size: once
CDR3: CAWSRARVAGYTF
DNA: TGTGCCTGGAGTAGGGCTCGTGTGGCGGGCTACACCTTC

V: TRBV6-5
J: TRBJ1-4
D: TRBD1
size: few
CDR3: CASSYTTGENEKLFF
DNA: TGTGCCAGCAGTTACACGACAGGGGAAAATGAAAAACTGTTTTTT

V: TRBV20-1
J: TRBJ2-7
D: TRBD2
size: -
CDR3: CSARPPSGGVSYEQYF
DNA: TGCAGTGCTAGACCTCCTAGCGGGGGGGTCTCCTACGAGCAGTACTTC

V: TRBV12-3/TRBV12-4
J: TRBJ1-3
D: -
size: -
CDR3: CASAPARGGSGNTIYF
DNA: TGTGCCAGCGCCCCTGCGAGGGGAGGCTCTGGAAACACCATATATTTT

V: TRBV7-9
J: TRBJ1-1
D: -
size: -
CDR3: CASSLTNSTEAFF
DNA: TGTGCCAGCAGCTTAACTAACAGCACTGAAGCTTTCTTT

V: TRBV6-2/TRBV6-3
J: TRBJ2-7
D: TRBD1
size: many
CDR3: CASRGQGELFYEQYF
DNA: TGTGCCAGCAGGGGACAGGGCGAACTTTTCTACGAGCAGTACTTC

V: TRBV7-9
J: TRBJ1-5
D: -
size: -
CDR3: CASSFQGEQPQHF
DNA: TGTGCCAGCAGCTTCCAGGGTGAACAGCCCCAGCATTTT

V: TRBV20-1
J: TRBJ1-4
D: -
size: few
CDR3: CSARSRGREKLFF
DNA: TGCAGTGCTAGATCTAGGGGTAGGGAAAAACTGTTTTTT

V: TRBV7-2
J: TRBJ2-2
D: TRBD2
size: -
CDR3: CASSLGAGAGELFF
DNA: TGTGCCAGCAGCTTGGGAGCGGGGGCCGGGGAGCTGTTTTTT

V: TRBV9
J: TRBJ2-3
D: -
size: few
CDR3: CASSPPLTANTDTQYF
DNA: TGTGCCAGCAGCCCACCTCTCACAGCGAACACAGATACGCAGTATTTT

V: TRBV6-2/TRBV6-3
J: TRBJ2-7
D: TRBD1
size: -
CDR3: CASSYSRDSSYEQYF
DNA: TGTGCCAGCAGTTACTCGAGGGACAGTTCCTACGAGCAGTACTTC

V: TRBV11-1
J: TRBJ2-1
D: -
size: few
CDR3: CASSLLGGNNEQFF
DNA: TGTGCCAGCAGCTTATTGGGCGGTAACAATGAGCAGTTCTTC

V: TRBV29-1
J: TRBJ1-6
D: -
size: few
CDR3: CSARVSSYNSPLHF
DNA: TGCAGCGCCAGGGTGAGCTCCTATAATTCACCCCTCCACTTT

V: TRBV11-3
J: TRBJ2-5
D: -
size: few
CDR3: CASSLTGSAETQYF
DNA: TGTGCCAGCAGCTTAACAGGGTCGGCCGAGACCCAGTACTTC

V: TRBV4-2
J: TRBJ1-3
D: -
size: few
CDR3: CASSQPRATIYF
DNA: TGTGCCAGCAGCCAACCTAGGGCCACCATATATTTT

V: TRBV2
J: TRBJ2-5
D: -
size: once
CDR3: CASIAIQETQYF
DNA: TGTGCCAGCATAGCGATACAAGAGACCCAGTACTTC

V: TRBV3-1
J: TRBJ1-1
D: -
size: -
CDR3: CASSQVWAQNTEAFF
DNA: TGTGCCAGCAGCCAAGTATGGGCCCAGAACACTGAAGCTTTCTTT

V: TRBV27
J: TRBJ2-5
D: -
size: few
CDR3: CASSHREGETQYF
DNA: TGTGCCAGCAGTCATAGAGAGGGAGAGACCCAGTACTTC

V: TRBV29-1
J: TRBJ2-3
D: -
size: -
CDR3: CSVDRARSTDTQYF
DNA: TGCAGCGTTGACCGCGCAAGGAGCACAGATACGCAGTATTTT

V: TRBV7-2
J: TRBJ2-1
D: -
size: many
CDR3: CASSPIGGADNEQFF
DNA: TGTGCCAGCAGCCCTATTGGCGGGGCGGACAATGAGCAGTTCTTC

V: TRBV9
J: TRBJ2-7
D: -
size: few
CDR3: CASSVETGPYEQYF
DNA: TGTGCCAGCAGCGTAGAGACAGGACCGTACGAGCAGTACTTC

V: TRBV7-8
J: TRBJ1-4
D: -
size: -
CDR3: CASSYELRDELFF
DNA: TGTGCCAGCAGCTACGAGTTACGGGATGAACTGTTTTTT

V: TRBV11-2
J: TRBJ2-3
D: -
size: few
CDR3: CASSLQNTQYF
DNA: TGTGCCAGCAGCTTACAAAATACGCAGTATTTT

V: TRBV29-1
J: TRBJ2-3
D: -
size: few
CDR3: CSVEAGSDTQYF
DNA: TGCAGCGTTGAAGCGGGGTCAGATACGCAGTATTTT

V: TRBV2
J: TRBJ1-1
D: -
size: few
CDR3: CASSEMRQVELGAFF
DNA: TGTGCCAGCAGTGAAATGAGACAGGTGGAGTTGGGAGCTTTCTTT

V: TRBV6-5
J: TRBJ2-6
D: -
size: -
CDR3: CASRSTSGANVLTF
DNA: TGTGCCAGCAGGTCCACCTCTGGGGCCAACGTCCTGACTTTC